The entry below gives a single T cell receptor (beta chain) sequence along with its context. Trimming removed 3 bases from V and 0 bases from J, with 14 bases in between. This CDR3 has 17 amino acids. The germline V gene has CDR1 KGHSH and CDR2 LQKENI. The sample is drawn from a study of blood T cell repertoires in COVID-19. Study information: Spain, Italy and the United States supplied samples that represented acute and convalescent COVID-19.

TCRdb's copy holds only in-frame clones and misses some; the assay was immunoSEQ multiplex PCR. The sample consists of around 150,000 clones, around nine tenths of them appearing once. The sequence was collected from a man between 50 and 59 years old with active or convalescent COVID-19. Sequenced input: peripheral blood. The genes are TRBV18 and TRBJ1-4; no firm D call. CDR3 DNA: TGTGCCAGCTCACCTCGTCCCGGAGACCCAACTAATGAAAAACTGTTTTTT. This translates into CASSPRPGDPTNEKLFF.